Shown below are 2 T cell receptor beta chains from a single sample sequenced in a study of OX40 agonist ivuxolimab in advanced cancers. To prepare the library, the immunoSEQ multiplex PCR assay was applied. TCRdb provides this immuneACCESS table in a form limited to in-frame rearrangements. Some clones are lacking; in checked studies, under half of them reflect an unresolved V gene, and why the rest are absent is not known. This sample has over 55,000 clones in its table, and about 89% of those were observed once. Around 15% of the sample is held by the ten biggest clonotypes. Specimen: CD4+ or CD8+ T cells sorted from blood, collected in a trial of the OX40 agonist ivuxolimab. The source of these receptors is an adult with an advanced solid tumor such as melanoma, head and neck, liver or kidney cancer.

V is TRBV7-3 and J is TRBJ2-3; D is possibly TRBD1 (5 bases). This CDR3 is 14 amino acids long. The ends were cut back, 1 base at V and 6 bases at J, with 11 bases in the middle. Germline CDR1 is SGHTA and CDR2 is FQGTGA. As DNA, the CDR3 is TGTGCCAGCAGCTTAAGCAGGGTGGGCGATACGCAGTATTTT. It is translated as CASSLSRVGDTQYF.

This clone was counted a single time. The genes are TRBV9 and TRBJ1-1, with no clear D. V was pared by 0 bases and J by 0 bases, with 6 bases between. This CDR3 contains 14 residues. Germline V lookup: CDR1 SGDLS, CDR2 YYNGEE. DNA of the CDR3: TGTGCCAGCAGCGTAGTTGGGGTGAACACTGAAGCTTTCTTT. Translating it yields CASSVVGVNTEAFF.